The clone carrying this T cell receptor beta chain showed up just a few times. Profiling relied on immunoSEQ multiplex PCR, and the TCRdb table lists in-frame clones only, not all of them. The sample holds approximately 120,000 clones; around four fifths are singletons and the top ten take around 13%. The sample belongs to a study of blood T cell repertoires in COVID-19. Trimming left V 4 bases short and J 1 base short, with 11 bases between. Germline V CDR1 and CDR2: LGHNA, YNFKEQ. The CDR3 runs 15 residues. Sequencing used peripheral blood. The TCR comes from a human donor in a cohort sampled during active COVID-19. The J gene is TRBJ1-5, the V gene TRBV4-2; tentative D call: TRBD1 (6 bases). CDR3 DNA: TGTGCCAGCAGCCTAGGACAGCGAAGCAATCAGCCCCAGCATTTT. Translated, it gives CASSLGQRSNQPQHF.